This TCR beta chain was recovered during a study of T cell repertoires in cytomegalovirus infection. Study background: Signatures in public TCR beta sequences pointed to both CMV infection and matching HLA type. General observations from the study: Dominating the ex vivo response were HLA-C-restricted CMV-specific TCR beta clonotypes.

TCRdb reanalysed the reads using MiXCR and keeps one entry per CDR3 protein. This table holds over 250,000 distinct CDR3 sequences, about 23% found once. The V and J ends lost 7 bases and 6 bases respectively, with 18 bases between them. The CDR3 runs to 14 residues. This clonotype was seen a few times. No antigen is known for it. Sequencing was carried out using PBMCs. The chain has TRBV12-3 or TRBV12-4 and TRBJ1-1; D gene unclear. The sequence was collected from a human donor in good health (CMV status not recorded). Some clones in this sample may be carry-over from other donors' samples. The DNA for the CDR3 is TGTGCCAGCAACTCCTACGGGGAAAACCCTGAAGCTTTCTTT. It translates to CASNSYGENPEAFF.